This entry describes one T cell receptor beta chain. Its antigen remains unknown. This entry comes from a study of blood T cells in healthy people across ages. At the level of the study: About one barcoded beta molecule per two T cells was captured by template switching. Regarding the study as a whole: The CMV status of each donor remained undetermined, and this could have confounded shifts in expanded clonotypes.

RNA extraction gave at least 5.5 micrograms of total RNA per sample. Primers used in a second PCR of about 6 to 11 cycles were a sample-barcoded 5' primer and a J-beta primer mix. Each cDNA molecule was tagged by a template-switch adaptor that had 12 random nucleotides. TCRdb re-analysed the 5' RACE reads in MiXCR, keeping a single row per CDR3 protein. The sample contains nearly 1 million distinct CDR3 sequences, 45% to 60% of which appear only once. This CDR3 has 14 residues. Trimming took 1 base from V and 1 from J, leaving 7 bases between them. Per the germline V gene, CDR1 is DFQATT and CDR2 is SNEGSKA (reference sequence).

The chain couples TRBV20-1 to TRBJ1-4, with no clear D. This receptor was identified in a woman aged 60-75 years in good health. The source material was blood. The CDR3 bases are TGCAGTGCTAGAGTCCCGAGAACTAATGAAAAACTGTTTTTT. It translates to CSARVPRTNEKLFF.